This T cell receptor (beta chain) emerged from a study of cytomegalovirus exposure and HLA in healthy donors. The CDR3 consists of 15 residues. V dropped 5 bases and J dropped 7; count of bases not matched to a gene: 7. Germline V lookup: CDR1 PRHDT, CDR2 FYEKMQ (reference sequence). The count of this clone is one. The antigen is undetermined. Findings of the study overall: In vitro data verified a few CMV-associated chains as specific for CMV antigens.

Only in-frame clones appear in the TCRdb table, and some are missing; sequencing was by immunoSEQ multiplex PCR. Here the sample spans roughly 150,000 clones, around nine tenths being singletons. The chain recombines TRBV13 with TRBJ2-1, with 11 bases identical to TRBD2. The sample was PBMCs. This TCR came from a woman under 30 in good health and CMV-seropositive. The CDR3 loop is CASSRSGRARNEQFF. In DNA, the CDR3 is TGTGCCAGCAGCCGTAGCGGGAGGGCCCGGAATGAGCAGTTCTTC.